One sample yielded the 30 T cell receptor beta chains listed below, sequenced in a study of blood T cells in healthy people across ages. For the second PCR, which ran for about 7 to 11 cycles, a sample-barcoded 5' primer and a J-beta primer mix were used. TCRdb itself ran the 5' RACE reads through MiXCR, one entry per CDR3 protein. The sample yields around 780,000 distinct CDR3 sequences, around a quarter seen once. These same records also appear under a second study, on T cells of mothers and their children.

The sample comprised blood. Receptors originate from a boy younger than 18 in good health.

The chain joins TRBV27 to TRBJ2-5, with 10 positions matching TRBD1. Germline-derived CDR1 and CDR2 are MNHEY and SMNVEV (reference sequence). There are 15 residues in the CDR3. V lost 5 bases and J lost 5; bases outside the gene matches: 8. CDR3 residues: CASSARQGARETQYF. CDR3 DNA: TGTGCCAGCAGTGCCAGACAGGGGGCGCGGGAGACCCAGTACTTC.

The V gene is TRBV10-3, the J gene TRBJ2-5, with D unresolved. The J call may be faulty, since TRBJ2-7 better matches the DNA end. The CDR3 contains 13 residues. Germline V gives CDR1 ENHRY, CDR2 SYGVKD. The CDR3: CAISEQVFREQYF. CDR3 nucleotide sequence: TGTGCCATCAGTGAGCAGGTGTTTCGCGAGCAGTACTTC.

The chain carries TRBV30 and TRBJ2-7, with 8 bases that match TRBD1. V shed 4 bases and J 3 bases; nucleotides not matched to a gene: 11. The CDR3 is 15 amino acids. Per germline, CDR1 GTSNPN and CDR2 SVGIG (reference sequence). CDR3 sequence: CAWNGTGQVLYEQYF. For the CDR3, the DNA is TGTGCCTGGAATGGGACGGGACAGGTCCTCTACGAGCAGTACTTC.

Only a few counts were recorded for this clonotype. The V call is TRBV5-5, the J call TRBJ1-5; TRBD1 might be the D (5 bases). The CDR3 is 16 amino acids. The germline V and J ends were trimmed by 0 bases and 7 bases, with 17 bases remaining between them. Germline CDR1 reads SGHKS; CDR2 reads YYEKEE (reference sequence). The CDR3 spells CASSLVARARDQPQHF. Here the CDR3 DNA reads TGTGCCAGCAGCTTGGTCGCACGGGCAAGGGACCAGCCCCAGCATTTT.

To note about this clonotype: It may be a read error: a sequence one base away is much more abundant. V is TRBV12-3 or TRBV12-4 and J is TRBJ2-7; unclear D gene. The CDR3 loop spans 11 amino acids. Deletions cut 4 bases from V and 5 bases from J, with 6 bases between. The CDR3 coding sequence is TGTGCCAGCAGTTCGGCAAACGAGCAGTACTTC. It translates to CASSSANEQYF.

This CDR3 reads CASSQEQRAQTQETQYF. The CDR3 DNA follows: TGTGCCAGCAGCCAAGAGCAGCGGGCCCAGACACAAGAGACCCAGTACTTC. The rearrangement uses TRBV4-2 and TRBJ2-5; TRBD2 might be the D (6 bases). V lost 0 bases, J lost 2 bases, and 16 bases lay in between. CDR1 is LGHNA, CDR2 YNFKEQ, per germline. This CDR3 is built from 17 residues.

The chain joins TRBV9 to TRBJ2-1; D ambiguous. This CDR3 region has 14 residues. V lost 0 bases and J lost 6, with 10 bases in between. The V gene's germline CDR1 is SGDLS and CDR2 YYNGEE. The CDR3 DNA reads TGTGCCAGCAGCGTAGTAGGAAGCACCAATGAGCAGTTCTTC. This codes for CASSVVGSTNEQFF.

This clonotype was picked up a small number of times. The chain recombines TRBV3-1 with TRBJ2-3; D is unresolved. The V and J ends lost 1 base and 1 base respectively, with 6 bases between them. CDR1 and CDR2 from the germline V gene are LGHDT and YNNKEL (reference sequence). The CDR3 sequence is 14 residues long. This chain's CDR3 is CASSQASRTDTQYF. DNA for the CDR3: TGTGCCAGCAGCCAAGCGTCCCGCACAGATACGCAGTATTTT.

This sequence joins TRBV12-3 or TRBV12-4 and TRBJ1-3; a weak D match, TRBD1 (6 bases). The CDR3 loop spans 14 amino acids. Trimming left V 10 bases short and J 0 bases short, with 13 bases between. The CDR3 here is CATWDTFSGNTIYF. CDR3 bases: TGTGCCACCTGGGACACCTTCTCTGGAAACACCATATATTTT.

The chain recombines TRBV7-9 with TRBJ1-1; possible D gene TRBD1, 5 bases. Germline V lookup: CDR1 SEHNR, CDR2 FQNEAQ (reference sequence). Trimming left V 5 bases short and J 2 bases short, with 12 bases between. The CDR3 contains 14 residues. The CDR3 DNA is TGTGCCAGCAGCATTGGGACCTCAAACACTGAAGCTTTCTTT. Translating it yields CASSIGTSNTEAFF.

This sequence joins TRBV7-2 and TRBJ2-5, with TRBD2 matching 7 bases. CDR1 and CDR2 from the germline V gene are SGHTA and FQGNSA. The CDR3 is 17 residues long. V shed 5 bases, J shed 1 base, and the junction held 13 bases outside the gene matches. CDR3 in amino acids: CASSKLQKLAPQETQYF. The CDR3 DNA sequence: TGTGCCAGCAGCAAATTACAGAAACTAGCGCCCCAAGAGACCCAGTACTTC.

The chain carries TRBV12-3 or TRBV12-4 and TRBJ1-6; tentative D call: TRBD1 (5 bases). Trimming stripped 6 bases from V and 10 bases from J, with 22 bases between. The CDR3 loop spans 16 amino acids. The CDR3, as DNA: TGTGCCAGCAGCCCACACGACAGCAGGAATGGGTCACCCCTCCACTTT. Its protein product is CASSPHDSRNGSPLHF.

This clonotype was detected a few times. This chain's CDR3 is CSPESFSGANVLTF. The CDR3 DNA reads as TGCAGCCCTGAGTCCTTCTCTGGGGCCAACGTCCTGACTTTC. The chain joins TRBV29-1 to TRBJ2-6, with unresolved D. V shed 8 bases and J shed 0 bases, with 11 bases lying between them. CDR3 length equals 14 residues. The germline V gene has CDR1 SQVTM and CDR2 ANQGSEA.

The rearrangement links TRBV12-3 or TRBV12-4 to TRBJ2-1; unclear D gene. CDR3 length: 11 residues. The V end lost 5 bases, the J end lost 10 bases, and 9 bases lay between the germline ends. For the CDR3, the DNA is TGTGCCAGCAGTCCGTGGGTAGAGCAGTTCTTC. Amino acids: CASSPWVEQFF.

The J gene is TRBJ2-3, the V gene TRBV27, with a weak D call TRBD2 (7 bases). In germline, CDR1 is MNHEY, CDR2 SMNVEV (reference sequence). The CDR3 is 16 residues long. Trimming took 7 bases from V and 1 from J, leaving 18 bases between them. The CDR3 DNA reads TGTGCCAGCATCCCGCGGGGCGGGGGCCGCACAGATACGCAGTATTTT. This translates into CASIPRGGGRTDTQYF.

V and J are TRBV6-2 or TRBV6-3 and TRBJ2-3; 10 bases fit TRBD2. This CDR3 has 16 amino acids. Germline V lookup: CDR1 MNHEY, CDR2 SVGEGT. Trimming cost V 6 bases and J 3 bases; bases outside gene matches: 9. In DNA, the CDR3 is TGTGCCAGCAGCAAGATAGCGGGGGGTAGGACAGATACGCAGTATTTT. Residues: CASSKIAGGRTDTQYF.

The CDR3 DNA is TGCGCCAGCAGCCCTATCACAGGGAGCCAAGAGACCCAGTACTTC. Translated, it gives CASSPITGSQETQYF. This chain connects TRBV5-1 to TRBJ2-5; D is perhaps TRBD1 (6 bases). V dropped 4 bases and J dropped 1 base, with 14 bases sitting between them. This CDR3 spans 15 amino acids. Germline CDR1 SGHRS, CDR2 YFSETQ.

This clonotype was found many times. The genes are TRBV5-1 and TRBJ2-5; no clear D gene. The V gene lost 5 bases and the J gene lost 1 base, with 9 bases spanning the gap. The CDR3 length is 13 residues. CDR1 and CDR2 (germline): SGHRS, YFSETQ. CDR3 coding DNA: TGCGCCAGCAGTGACCAAAGCCAAGAGACCCAGTACTTC. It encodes CASSDQSQETQYF. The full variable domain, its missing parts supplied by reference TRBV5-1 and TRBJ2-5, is KAGVTQTPRYLIKTRGQQVTLSCSPISGHRSVSWYQQTPGQGLQFLFEYFSETQRNKGNFPGRFSGRQFSNSRSEMNVSTLELGDSALYLCASSDQSQETQYFGPGTRLLVL.

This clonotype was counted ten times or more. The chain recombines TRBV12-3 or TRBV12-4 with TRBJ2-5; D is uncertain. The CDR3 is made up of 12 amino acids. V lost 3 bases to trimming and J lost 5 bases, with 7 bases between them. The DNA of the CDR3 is TGTGCCAGCAGTTTCGTTTTGGAGACCCAGTACTTC. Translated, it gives CASSFVLETQYF.

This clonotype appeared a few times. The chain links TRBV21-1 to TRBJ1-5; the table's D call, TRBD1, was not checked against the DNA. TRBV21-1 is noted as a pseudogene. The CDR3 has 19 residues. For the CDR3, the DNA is TGTGCCAGCAGCATCGCGGGACAGGCCAGGTTATATAGCAATCAGCCCCAGCATTTT. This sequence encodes CASSIAGQARLYSNQPQHF.

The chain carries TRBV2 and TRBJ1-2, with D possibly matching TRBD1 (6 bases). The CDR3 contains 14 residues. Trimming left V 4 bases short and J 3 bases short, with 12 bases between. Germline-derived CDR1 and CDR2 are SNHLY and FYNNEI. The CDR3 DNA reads TGTGCCAGCAGTGTACTTTCAGGGGACTATGGCTACACCTTC. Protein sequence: CASSVLSGDYGYTF.

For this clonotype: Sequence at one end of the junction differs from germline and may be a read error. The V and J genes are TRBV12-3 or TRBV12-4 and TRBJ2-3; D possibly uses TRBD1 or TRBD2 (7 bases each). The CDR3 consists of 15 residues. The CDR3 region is CASSTGRGGADTEYF. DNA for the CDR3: TGTGCCAGCAGTACCGGCAGGGGGGGAGCCGATACGGAGTATTTT.

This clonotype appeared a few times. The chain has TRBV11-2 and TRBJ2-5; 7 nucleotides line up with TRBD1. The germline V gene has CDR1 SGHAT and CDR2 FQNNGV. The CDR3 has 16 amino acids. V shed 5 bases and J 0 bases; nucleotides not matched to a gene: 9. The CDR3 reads CASSPLGGQNQETQYF. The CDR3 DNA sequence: TGTGCCAGCAGCCCCCTAGGGGGACAGAACCAAGAGACCCAGTACTTC. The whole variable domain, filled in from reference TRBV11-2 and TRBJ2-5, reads EAGVAQSPRYKIIEKRQSVAFWCNPISGHATLYWYQQILGQGPKLLIQFQNNGVVDDSQLPKDRFSAERLKGVDSTLKIQPAKLEDSAVYLCASSPLGGQNQETQYFGPGTRLLVL.

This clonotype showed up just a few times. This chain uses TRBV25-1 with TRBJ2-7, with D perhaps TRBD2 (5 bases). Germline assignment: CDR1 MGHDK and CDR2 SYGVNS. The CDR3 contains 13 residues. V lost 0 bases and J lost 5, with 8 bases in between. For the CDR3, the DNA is TGTGCCAGCAGTGAATATGGACTGAACGAGCAGTACTTC. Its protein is CASSEYGLNEQYF.

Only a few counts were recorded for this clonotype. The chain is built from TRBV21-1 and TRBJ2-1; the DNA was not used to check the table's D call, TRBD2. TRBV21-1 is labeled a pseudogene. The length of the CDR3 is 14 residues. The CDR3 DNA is TGTGCCAGCAGCCGGCGGGACTACCACAATGAGCAGTTCTTC. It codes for CASSRRDYHNEQFF.

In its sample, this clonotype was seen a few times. The CDR3 loop is CASSKTGWGYKPQYF. The CDR3 bases are TGTGCCAGCAGTAAGACAGGGTGGGGCTACAAGCCCCAGTATTTT. V and J are TRBV28 and TRBJ1-5, with 7 bases fitting TRBD1. The J call may be incorrect, as the DNA end agrees better with TRBJ2-3. The germline V gene encodes CDR1 MDHEN and CDR2 SYDVKM. The CDR3 sequence is 15 residues long.

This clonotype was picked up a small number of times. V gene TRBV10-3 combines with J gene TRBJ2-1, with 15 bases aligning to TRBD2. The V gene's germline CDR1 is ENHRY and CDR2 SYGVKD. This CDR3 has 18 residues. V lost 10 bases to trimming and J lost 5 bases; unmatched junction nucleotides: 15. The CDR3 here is CATETSEGTSGRHNEQFF. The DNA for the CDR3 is TGTGCCACCGAAACATCGGAGGGGACTAGCGGGAGGCACAATGAGCAGTTCTTC.

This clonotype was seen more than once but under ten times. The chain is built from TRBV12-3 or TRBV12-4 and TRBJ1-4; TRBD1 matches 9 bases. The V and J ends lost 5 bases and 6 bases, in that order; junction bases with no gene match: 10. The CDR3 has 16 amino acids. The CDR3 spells CASSPSPGQGDEKLFF. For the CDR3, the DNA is TGTGCCAGCAGTCCCTCTCCGGGACAGGGCGATGAAAAACTGTTTTTT.

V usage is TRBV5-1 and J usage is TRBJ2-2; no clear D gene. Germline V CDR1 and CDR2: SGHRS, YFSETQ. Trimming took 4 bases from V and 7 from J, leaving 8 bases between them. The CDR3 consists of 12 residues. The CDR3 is CASSPLVGELFF. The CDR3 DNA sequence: TGCGCCAGCAGCCCGCTCGTCGGGGAGCTGTTTTTT.

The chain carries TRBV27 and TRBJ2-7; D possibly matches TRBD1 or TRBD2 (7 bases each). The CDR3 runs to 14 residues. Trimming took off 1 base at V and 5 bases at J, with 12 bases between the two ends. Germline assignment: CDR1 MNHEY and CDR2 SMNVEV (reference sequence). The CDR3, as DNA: TGTGCCAGCAGTTTATGGCAGGGGGGGAACGAGCAGTACTTC. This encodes CASSLWQGGNEQYF.